The rows below give T cell receptor beta chains drawn from one sample of a study of identical twins' blood T cells. TCRdb re-called the 5' RACE reads through MiXCR, storing one row per CDR3 protein. The sample has 300,000 to 450,000 distinct CDR3 sequences; around 30% are singletons. The sequenced sample consisted of PBMCs. These receptor sequences come from a woman between 18 and 55 years old in good health. Each CDR3 is given with its conserved first and last residue. A D gene is named only where the DNA matches it firmly. Expanded clones are given a class, and other clones once, few, many or no size at all.

CDR3 DNA	CDR3 protein	V gene	J gene	clone size	D gene
TGCGCCAGCAGCTTTATCGTCAGAAACAGGGCTGAAGCTTTCTTT	CASSFIVRNRAEAFF	TRBV5-1	TRBJ1-1	few	-
TGCAGCGTCCTTCGACGGGAGACTGAAGCTTTCTTT	CSVLRRETEAFF	TRBV29-1	TRBJ1-1	-	-
TGCAGTGCTCTCCGCGGGGCAGATACGCAGTATTTT	CSALRGADTQYF	TRBV20-1	TRBJ2-3	many	-
TGCGCCAGCAGCAGGGACAGAACTAACTATGGCTACACCTTC	CASSRDRTNYGYTF	TRBV5-1	TRBJ1-2	few	TRBD1
TGTGCCAGCTCACGGGGGGACTCGATCAACTATGGCTACACCTTC	CASSRGDSINYGYTF	TRBV18	TRBJ1-2	few	-
TGTGCCAGCAGCACGGCGACAGGGTCAGGAGAAAAACTGTTTTTT	CASSTATGSGEKLFF	TRBV7-9	TRBJ1-4	-	TRBD1
TGTGCCAGCAGCCTAGTTTCGATACCGGCCGGGGAGCTGTTTTTT	CASSLVSIPAGELFF	TRBV7-9	TRBJ2-2	-	-
TGTGCCAGTAGTAACAACAGGGGCTCGGTTCACTATGGCTACACCTTC	CASSNNRGSVHYGYTF	TRBV19	TRBJ1-2	few	TRBD1
TGCAGCGTTGCCTCCGGACATGGGGGGTACGAGCAGTACTTC	CSVASGHGGYEQYF	TRBV29-1	TRBJ2-7	-	-
TGCGCCAGCAGCTTGACGCCCGGGGGCGGGAGCACTGAAGCTTTCTTT	CASSLTPGGGSTEAFF	TRBV5-1	TRBJ1-1	few	-
TGTGCCATCAGTGAGTCGATTACTGATATGATGGAGACCCAGTACTTC	CAISESITDMMETQYF	TRBV10-3	TRBJ2-5	many	-
TGCAGTGCTAGGGACGACAGGGAGTGGTATAGCAATCAGCCCCAGCATTTT	CSARDDREWYSNQPQHF	TRBV20-1	TRBJ1-5	-	TRBD1
TGTACCAGCAGAAGGGAGGGAGGCACCGGGGAGCTGTTTTTT	CTSRREGGTGELFF	TRBV6-4	TRBJ2-2	few	TRBD2
TGCGCCGGCAGCTTGGCCGAGAGAAAGCAGTGGAACCCCTCCTACAATGAGCAGTTCTTC	CAGSLAERKQWNPSYNEQFF	TRBV5-1	TRBJ2-1	few	-
TGTGCCAGCAGTAAGGGACAGGGACCCGCAAGCAATCAGCCCCAGCATTTT	CASSKGQGPASNQPQHF	TRBV6-2/TRBV6-3	TRBJ1-5	few	TRBD1
TGCAGTGCTAGCGGGGGTTTGGGCAATGAGCAGTTCTTC	CSASGGLGNEQFF	TRBV20-1	TRBJ2-1	-	-
TGTGCCAGCAGCACGGGACTAGCGGCACTCCAGCAGTACTTC	CASSTGLAALQQYF	TRBV6-5	TRBJ2-7	few	TRBD2
TGCAGTGCTAGTCAGACTGAAGCTTTCTTT	CSASQTEAFF	TRBV20-1	TRBJ1-1	-	-
TGTGCCAGCAGCCATAGGACAGGGGTGACTGAAGCTTTCTTT	CASSHRTGVTEAFF	TRBV11-3	TRBJ1-1	few	TRBD1
TGCAGTGCTAGAGATCGGACTAGCCTAAAAGAGACCCAGTACTTC	CSARDRTSLKETQYF	TRBV20-1	TRBJ2-5	-	TRBD2
TGTGCCAGCAGTTTTAAGGAAACTAGCAATCAGCCCCAGCATTTT	CASSFKETSNQPQHF	TRBV12-3/TRBV12-4	TRBJ1-5	-	-
TGTGCCAGCAGCTTACCTAAGCAGGCCCCTGAAGAATCTAACTATGGCTACACCTTC	CASSLPKQAPEESNYGYTF	TRBV7-8	TRBJ1-2	-	-
TGCAGTGCTAGACACCGGGACAGACACTACGAGCAGTACTTC	CSARHRDRHYEQYF	TRBV20-1	TRBJ2-7	-	TRBD1